One and the same sample provided the 29 T cell receptor beta chains below, sequenced in a study of T cells after yellow fever vaccination. TCRdb fed the 5' RACE reads into MiXCR, producing one record per CDR3 protein. The sample lists over 300,000 distinct CDR3 sequences, 6.8% occurring once. This sample comprised PBMCs, obtained about 49 days after the first yellow fever vaccination. These receptors came from a man aged 18 to 35 who received the YFV17D yellow fever vaccine.

This chain joins TRBV7-2 and TRBJ2-7, with D possibly TRBD2 on 5 matching bases. Trimming took 5 bases from V and 3 from J, leaving 14 bases between them. This CDR3 contains 14 residues. Per germline, CDR1 SGHTA and CDR2 FQGNSA. CDR3 sequence reads: CASSEPGDLYEQYF. CDR3 sequence (DNA): TGTGCCAGCAGCGAACCCGGGGATCTCTACGAGCAGTACTTC.

In its sample, this clonotype was seen a few times. This chain links TRBV7-3 with TRBJ1-6; D not certain. The V gene lost 3 bases and the J gene lost 2 bases, with 5 bases spanning the gap. Germline CDR1 reads SGHTA; CDR2 reads FQGTGA. The CDR3 runs 14 residues. This CDR3 is CASSFGTYNSPLHF. For the CDR3, the DNA is TGTGCCAGCAGCTTCGGGACCTATAATTCACCCCTCCACTTT.

The V call is TRBV29-1, the J call TRBJ2-1; 9 positions match TRBD2. The CDR3 runs 16 residues. Germline lookup yields CDR1 SQVTM and CDR2 ANQGSEA. The ends lost 4 bases at V and 8 bases at J; junction bases unmatched: 15. This CDR3 reads CSVAGEAGGGFDEQFF. The DNA of the CDR3 is TGCAGCGTTGCGGGGGAAGCGGGGGGCGGGTTTGATGAGCAGTTCTTC.

There are a few counts of this clonotype. This chain uses TRBV5-1 with TRBJ2-3; perhaps TRBD2 as D (7 bases). This CDR3 contains 16 residues. Trimming removed 0 bases from V and 5 bases from J, with 16 bases in between. Looked up from germline, CDR1 is SGHRS and CDR2 is YFSETQ. The DNA for the CDR3 is TGCGCCAGCAGCTTGGCCGGGCGGGGGCGCATAGATACGCAGTATTTT. Its protein product is CASSLAGRGRIDTQYF.

This clonotype has at least ten counts. The chain has TRBV7-8 and TRBJ2-7; 8 positions agree with TRBD2. The CDR3 has 14 residues. Germline V CDR1 and CDR2: SGHVS, FQNEAQ. J was trimmed by 4 bases and V by 5 bases; bases with no gene match: 7. The CDR3 protein is CASSPRLAFYEQYF. DNA of the CDR3: TGTGCCAGCAGCCCCCGACTAGCGTTTTACGAGCAGTACTTC.

Many counts were recorded for this clonotype. The gene calls are TRBV7-9 and TRBJ2-7; TRBD1 matches at 7 bases. The germline V gene has CDR1 SEHNR and CDR2 FQNEAQ (reference sequence). The CDR3 length is 16 residues. V lost 6 bases and J lost 1; bases outside the gene matches: 12. CDR3 sequence (DNA): TGTGCCAGCAGTGGGACAGCGTTACAGGGATCCTACGAGCAGTACTTC. Encoded protein: CASSGTALQGSYEQYF.

This clonotype was recorded a few times. The V call is TRBV5-1, the J call TRBJ2-3; D gene unclear. The CDR3 consists of 14 residues. V lost 3 bases and J lost 4, with 12 bases in between. Germline V gives CDR1 SGHRS, CDR2 YFSETQ. CDR3 protein: CASSSRDQADTQYF. CDR3 bases: TGCGCCAGCAGCTCCCGTGACCAGGCAGATACGCAGTATTTT. The full variable domain, with the rest looked up from reference TRBV5-1 and TRBJ2-3, is KAGVTQTPRYLIKTRGQQVTLSCSPISGHRSVSWYQQTPGQGLQFLFEYFSETQRNKGNFPGRFSGRQFSNSRSEMNVSTLELGDSALYLCASSSRDQADTQYFGPGTRLTVL.

This clonotype has a handful of counts. The chain has TRBV10-2 and TRBJ2-7; D may be TRBD1 (5 bases). Trimming stripped 2 bases from V and 0 bases from J, with 14 bases between. This CDR3 has 16 residues. Per the germline V gene, CDR1 is WSHSY and CDR2 is SAAADI. The CDR3 sequence: CASSERQFEGSYEQYF. DNA for the CDR3: TGCGCCAGCAGTGAGCGACAGTTTGAAGGCTCCTACGAGCAGTACTTC.

A few counts support this clonotype. The chain recombines TRBV12-5 with TRBJ2-5, with D perhaps TRBD1 or TRBD2 (7 bases each). The germline V gene has CDR1 LGHNT and CDR2 FRNRAP. V lost 4 bases to trimming and J lost 3 bases, with 12 bases between them. This CDR3 spans 14 amino acids. CDR3 protein: CASGWAGGEETQYF. CDR3 in DNA: TGTGCTAGTGGTTGGGCAGGGGGGGAAGAGACCCAGTACTTC.

This clonotype has a handful of counts. The V call is TRBV12-3 or TRBV12-4, the J call TRBJ1-5; D gene ambiguous. Trimming cost V 8 bases and J 6 bases, with 20 bases left between them. The CDR3 is 15 amino acids. The CDR3 nucleotides read TGTGCCAGCGTAGGTGTGTGGGAAGAGGGTCAGCCCCAGCATTTT. Encoded protein: CASVGVWEEGQPQHF.

This chain connects TRBV2 to TRBJ2-1; no clear D. CDR1 is SNHLY and CDR2 is FYNNEI in the germline V gene. The V end was cut by 3 bases, the J end by 9 bases, with 12 bases between. This CDR3 spans 13 amino acids. CDR3 sequence: CASSDRVFSEQFF. Here the CDR3 DNA reads TGTGCCAGCAGTGATCGAGTTTTTAGTGAGCAGTTCTTC.

This clonotype was found a few times. This chain links TRBV5-1 with TRBJ1-1, with TRBD1 as a possible D gene (5 bases). With 3 bases removed from V and 0 bases from J, the gap between germline ends came to 12 bases. The CDR3 is 15 amino acids. Per the germline V gene, CDR1 is SGHRS and CDR2 is YFSETQ. DNA for the CDR3: TGCGCCAGCAGCTGGGGACTGTCAATGAACACTGAAGCTTTCTTT. This sequence encodes CASSWGLSMNTEAFF.

This clonotype was detected many times. The chain recombines TRBV11-2 with TRBJ2-2, with D possibly TRBD2 on 5 matching bases. V lost 5 bases and J lost 5, with 12 bases in between. The CDR3 has 14 residues. Germline V gene sequence: CDR1 SGHAT, CDR2 FQNNGV. CDR3 amino acids: CASSLAFQTGELFF. The CDR3 DNA is TGTGCCAGCAGCCTAGCTTTTCAGACCGGGGAGCTGTTTTTT. The full variable domain, rest sourced from reference TRBV11-2 and TRBJ2-2, is EAGVAQSPRYKIIEKRQSVAFWCNPISGHATLYWYQQILGQGPKLLIQFQNNGVVDDSQLPKDRFSAERLKGVDSTLKIQPAKLEDSAVYLCASSLAFQTGELFFGEGSRLTVL.

V usage is TRBV5-1 and J usage is TRBJ1-1; 8 nucleotides align to TRBD1. Germline CDR1 reads SGHRS; CDR2 reads YFSETQ. J lost 2 bases, V lost 7 bases, and 7 bases had no gene match. The CDR3 covers 14 residues. In DNA, the CDR3 is TGCGCCAGCCGGAAGACAGGGGTCAACACTGAAGCTTTCTTT. This gives the protein CASRKTGVNTEAFF. Full variable domain (remainder filled in from reference TRBV5-1 and TRBJ1-1): KAGVTQTPRYLIKTRGQQVTLSCSPISGHRSVSWYQQTPGQGLQFLFEYFSETQRNKGNFPGRFSGRQFSNSRSEMNVSTLELGDSALYLCASRKTGVNTEAFFGQGTRLTVV.

V and J are TRBV9 and TRBJ2-5; weak D call: TRBD1 (6 bases). V was clipped by 3 bases and J by 4 bases, with 22 bases between them. The CDR3 sequence is 17 residues long. Looked up from germline, CDR1 is SGDLS and CDR2 is YYNGEE. CDR3 bases: TGTGCCAGCAGCGATGGAATTCCGGGACCCAGGGGAGAGACCCAGTACTTC. Its translation is CASSDGIPGPRGETQYF.

This chain connects TRBV18 to TRBJ2-1; perhaps TRBD1 as D (6 bases). V lost 5 bases, J lost 0 bases, and 23 bases lay in between. Germline CDR1 reads KGHSH; CDR2 reads LQKENI. This CDR3 has 19 residues. The CDR3 DNA follows: TGTGCCAGCTCAGTTTCTGGGACACGATTTTTTTTCTCCTACAATGAGCAGTTCTTC. Translated, it gives CASSVSGTRFFFSYNEQFF.

The sample holds a few counts of this clonotype. The J gene is TRBJ2-1, the V gene TRBV20-1; 13 bases match TRBD2. The CDR3 has 14 amino acids. Germline-derived CDR1 and CDR2 are DFQATT and SNEGSKA (reference sequence). Trimming took 6 bases from V and 5 from J; bases not matched to a gene: 4. In DNA form, the CDR3 reads TGCAGTGCCACTGGACTAGCGGGGGACAATGAGCAGTTCTTC. This codes for CSATGLAGDNEQFF.

This clonotype appeared a few times. V and J are TRBV7-3 and TRBJ2-5; D remains ambiguous. The V gene lost 0 bases and the J gene lost 2 bases, with 10 bases spanning the gap. Germline CDR1 is SGHTA and CDR2 is FQGTGA. The CDR3 runs to 15 residues. This chain's CDR3 is CASSLTSSIQETQYF. The CDR3 DNA is TGTGCCAGCAGCTTAACGTCGAGCATACAAGAGACCCAGTACTTC.

This clonotype was seen a handful of times. J is TRBJ1-5 and V is TRBV6-2 or TRBV6-3; D is ambiguous. The CDR3 runs 14 residues. The germline V gene has CDR1 MNHEY and CDR2 SVGEGT. Trimming cost V 2 bases and J 7 bases, with 12 bases left between them. The CDR3 reads CASSYVAGRQPQHF. The CDR3, as DNA: TGTGCCAGCAGTTACGTCGCGGGGAGGCAGCCCCAGCATTTT.

This clonotype was detected only a few times. This chain joins TRBV7-9 and TRBJ2-3; TRBD1 might be the D (6 bases). The CDR3 contains 15 residues. V was clipped by 2 bases and J by 2 bases, with 11 bases between them. Germline loops: CDR1 SEHNR, CDR2 FQNEAQ (reference sequence). The DNA for the CDR3 is TGTGCCAGCAGCTTAACGGACAGACTCACAGATACGCAGTATTTT. It encodes CASSLTDRLTDTQYF. The complete variable domain, with remaining parts taken from reference TRBV7-9 and TRBJ2-3, reads DTGVSQNPRHKITKRGQNVTFRCDPISEHNRLYWYRQTLGQGPEFLTYFQNEAQLEKSRLLSDRFSAERPKGSFSTLEIQRTEQGDSAMYLCASSLTDRLTDTQYFGPGTRLTVL.

This clonotype was detected a few times. The rearrangement uses TRBV25-1 and TRBJ1-6; weak D call: TRBD1 (5 bases). V lost 7 bases and J lost 0, with 16 bases in between. The CDR3 loop spans 17 amino acids. The germline V gene has CDR1 MGHDK and CDR2 SYGVNS. This chain's CDR3 is CASTRTGAASYNSPLHF. The CDR3 DNA reads as TGTGCCAGCACCAGAACAGGAGCTGCCTCCTATAATTCACCCCTCCACTTT.

The sample holds many counts of this clonotype. This rearrangement joins TRBV28 to TRBJ1-2; the D gene is possibly TRBD1 (5 bases). Germline-derived CDR1 and CDR2 are MDHEN and SYDVKM. The length of the CDR3 is 11 residues. V was trimmed by 8 bases and J by 4 bases, leaving 8 bases between them. CDR3 residues: CASGTPYGYTF. The CDR3 bases are TGTGCCAGCGGGACCCCCTATGGCTACACCTTC.

This clonotype has more than one count but fewer than ten. J is TRBJ2-5 and V is TRBV4-3; TRBD2 matches at 12 bases. This CDR3 comprises 18 residues. Germline CDR1 is LGHNA and CDR2 is YSLEER. After removal of 0 bases from V and 5 bases from J, the junction contained 10 bases not matched to a gene. CDR3 residues: CASSQDYPSGGALETQYF. The CDR3 DNA follows: TGCGCCAGCAGCCAAGATTATCCTAGCGGGGGGGCCCTGGAGACCCAGTACTTC.

V and J are TRBV7-2 and TRBJ1-2; TRBD1 aligns across 7 bases. The CDR3 has 12 residues. Germline V CDR1 and CDR2: SGHTA, FQGNSA. V gave up 6 bases and J gave up 4 bases; unmatched junction bases: 2. The CDR3 loop is CASREGAYGYTF. The CDR3, as DNA: TGTGCCAGCAGAGAGGGGGCCTATGGCTACACCTTC. Based on the CDR3 plus reference TRBV7-2 and TRBJ1-2, the full variable domain is GAGVSQSPSNKVTEKGKDVELRCDPISGHTALYWYRQSLGQGLEFLIYFQGNSAPDKSGLPSDRFSAERTGGSVSTLTIQRTQQEDSAVYLCASREGAYGYTFGSGTRLTVV.

This chain connects TRBV6-5 to TRBJ1-2; D remains ambiguous. CDR3 length equals 16 residues. CDR1 and CDR2 (germline): MNHEY, SVGAGI. Trimming took 4 bases from V and 4 from J, leaving 19 bases between them. The CDR3 sequence: CASSSISRLRGYGYTF. DNA for the CDR3: TGTGCCAGCAGTTCGATATCGCGACTTCGCGGCTATGGCTACACCTTC.

This clonotype turned up a few times. The chain combines TRBV5-6 with TRBJ2-2, with 7 positions matching TRBD1. Germline V gene lookup returns CDR1 SGHDT and CDR2 YYEEEE. CDR3 length: 16 amino acids. With 4 bases clipped from V and 2 bases from J, the junction kept 8 bases outside the gene matches. In DNA, the CDR3 is TGTGCCAGCAGCATACGGGACAGAATAAACACCGGGGAGCTGTTTTTT. Translation: CASSIRDRINTGELFF.

V and J are TRBV5-4 and TRBJ1-6, with 7 bases identical to TRBD1. From germline, CDR1 is SGHNT and CDR2 YYREEE (reference sequence). V shed 0 bases and J 0 bases; nucleotides not matched to a gene: 15. The CDR3 runs to 21 residues. In nucleotides, the CDR3 is TGTGCCAGCAGCTTGGAACAGCTTGCCAGGGGGACCGGCTCCTATAATTCACCCCTCCACTTT. Translating gives CASSLEQLARGTGSYNSPLHF.

This clonotype was found a few times. This rearrangement joins TRBV20-1 to TRBJ2-2, with D possibly being TRBD2 (7 bases). Germline V CDR1 and CDR2: DFQATT, SNEGSKA (reference sequence). The CDR3 runs to 15 residues. Between the trimmed V and J ends, which lost 1 base and 8 bases, there was a span of 17 bases. The CDR3 here is CSARARGASFGELFF. DNA of the CDR3: TGCAGTGCTAGAGCACGGGGGGCTAGCTTTGGGGAGCTGTTTTTT.

The V gene is TRBV27, the J gene TRBJ2-7; a weak D match, TRBD2 (6 bases). Germline CDR1 is MNHEY and CDR2 is SMNVEV (reference sequence). Trimming took off 3 bases at V and 3 bases at J, with 9 bases between the two ends. This CDR3 is built from 13 residues. The CDR3 coding sequence is TGTGCCAGCAGTTTCGGGAGTCGCTACGAGCAGTACTTC. Residues: CASSFGSRYEQYF.